The clone carrying this TCR beta chain has ten or more counts. Its antigen is unknown. The sample comes from a study of CD8+CD57+ T cells in acquired aplastic anemia. The overall study: The average for DNA from sorted CD4+ and CD8+ cells was 3.2 ug. Healthy donor CD4+ cell samples had a mean of roughly 9.8 million reads. Study-level results: Patients and controls were not found to differ significantly in CD8+ Simpson's diversity. Overlapping CD8+ CDR3 repertoires of patients and controls contained under 30 shared sequences.

Genomic DNA provided the template from which TCR beta VDJ and CDR3 profiles were obtained. TCRdb fed the reads into MiXCR, producing one record per CDR3 protein. The data hold roughly 58,000 distinct CDR3 sequences, with around 55% observed a single time. The CDR3 loop spans 15 amino acids. The V end was cut by 5 bases, the J end by 3 bases, with 14 bases between. Germline V gene lookup returns CDR1 MNHEY and CDR2 SVGEGT. The receptor comes from a human donor in good health, serving as a control. The chain is built from TRBV6-2 or TRBV6-3 and TRBJ1-5; no clear D. Sequenced sample: sorted CD4+, CD8+, or CD8+CD57+ T cells (not recorded which) from PBMCs. The CDR3 DNA follows: TGTGCCAGCAGTCCTTCGGGTCGAAACAATCAGCCCCAGCATTTT. Protein sequence: CASSPSGRNNQPQHF.